The rows below give T cell receptor beta chains drawn from one sample of a study of blood T cell repertoires in COVID-19. Using immunoSEQ multiplex PCR, the repertoire was profiled, and TCRdb retains in-frame clones only, with some absent. The repertoire holds 200,000 to 300,000 clones, with 88% as singletons. Sequencing was carried out using peripheral blood. Receptor source: a man aged 60 to 69 who had recovered from COVID-19. Both conserved end residues are part of each CDR3. The D gene is left open where the match is weak.

cdr3_length d_call v_call cdr3_aa
16 TRBD1 TRBV29-1 CSVEPYSGQGNYEQYF
15 . TRBV9 CASSPNPQGSNTIYF
12 TRBD1 TRBV12-3/TRBV12-4 CASSQGDQPQHF
15 TRBD1 TRBV7-2 CASTRKAGGWNEQFF
13 . TRBV12-3/TRBV12-4 CASRRGFNSPLHF
15 TRBD1 TRBV6-5 CASSQLGQGDEKLFF
14 . TRBV11-2 CASSLTGKNQPQHF
15 TRBD1 TRBV27 CASSTTGTVNTEAFF
13 . TRBV5-1 CASSSGYNSPLHF
15 TRBD2 TRBV7-3 CASSYRTSVTDTQYF